This TCR beta chain originates from a study of T cells in Graves' hyperthyroidism and ophthalmopathy. Study results and caveats: Most clonotypes that expanded in the thyroid above 0.001 also showed up in blood. Ophthalmopathy onset followed model prediction by a median approximately seven months.

Details on this clonotype: Antigen: not known.

The sample, blood from the first hyperthyroidism diagnosis, precedes any ophthalmopathy symptoms. The PBMCs had their origin in 7.5 to 10 ml of fresh peripheral blood. Amplification of TCR beta CDR3 regions used RNA as the template. The HTBI primer set drove a first-round RT-PCR of the TCR CDR3. TCRdb redid the calling of the multiplex PCR reads with MiXCR, one entry per CDR3 protein. The sample lists about 270,000 distinct CDR3 sequences; roughly 15% were seen once. CDR3 length: 14 amino acids. Germline V gene lookup returns CDR1 LGHDT and CDR2 YNNKEL (reference sequence). V lost 4 bases and J 0 bases, leaving 9 bases between the germline ends.

The sequence was obtained from a woman in her forties or fifties with Graves' hyperthyroidism that later progressed to Graves' ophthalmopathy. Source material: blood. The chain carries TRBV3-1 and TRBJ1-1; D remains unclear. The CDR3 here is CASSPSPVNTEAFF. For the CDR3, the DNA is TGTGCCAGCAGCCCAAGTCCGGTGAACACTGAAGCTTTCTTT. The whole variable domain, filled in from reference TRBV3-1 and TRBJ1-1, reads DTAVSQTPKYLVTQMGNDKSIKCEQNLGHDTMYWYKQDSKKFLKIMFSYNNKELIINETVPNRFSPKSPDKAHLNLHINSLELGDSAVYFCASSPSPVNTEAFFGQGTRLTVV.